The 20 T cell receptor beta chains reported below all come from one sample, sequenced in a study of T-cell reconstitution after alpha-beta-depleted transplantation in children (dated by TCRdb to about 2016). Libraries came from PCR. Sequencing was carried out with an Illumina HiSeq 2500. TCR library preparation used molecular barcoding, with unique molecular identifiers applied to normalize quantification of the TCRbeta repertoire. The raw public reads went through TCRdb reprocessing: fastp at Q25, MiXCR clone calling, in-frame beta chains kept. Each entry merges the rows of one CDR3 protein and shows their most common DNA and genes. A total of hundreds of thousands of distinct CDR3 sequences appear in this sample, 8.2% of them only once. Jointly, the top ten make up 5% to 8% of the sample. In the paper's terms, the treatment or condition label means: allogeneic hematopoietic cell transplantation with graft depleted of TCRalphabeta T cells and CD19 B cells.

The sample consisted of PBMCs, mostly from graft donor cells, taken 180 days after TCRalphabeta/CD19-depleted stem cell transplant. The receptors derive from a male patient younger than 18 who had a stem cell transplant for acute lymphoblastic leukemia, so the T cells may come from the graft donor.

This clonotype was found many times. This sequence joins TRBV19 and TRBJ1-5, with 7 positions matching TRBD1. CDR1 is LNHDA and CDR2 is SQIVND in the germline V gene (reference sequence). This CDR3 is built from 18 residues. The V and J ends lost 6 bases and 1 base, in that order; junction bases with no gene match: 15. CDR3 sequence: CASRHWTGGSRSNQPQHF. CDR3 sequence (DNA): TGTGCCAGTAGACACTGGACAGGAGGGTCGCGGAGCAATCAGCCCCAGCATTTT.

This clonotype was seen repeatedly, ten times or more. In DNA form, the CDR3 reads TGTGCCAGCAGTTTGGCGGGGAAGGGTGACGAGCAGTACTTC. Translated: CASSLAGKGDEQYF. The chain has TRBV28 and TRBJ2-7; D perhaps matches TRBD2 (6 bases). The CDR3 runs 14 residues. Trimming took 3 bases from V and 5 from J, leaving 14 bases between them. CDR1 is MDHEN, CDR2 SYDVKM, per germline.

As to this clonotype: This may arise from a read error, as a much more abundant clone is one base away. This rearrangement joins TRBV27 to TRBJ2-1; 7 bases agree with TRBD2. V was pared by 2 bases and J by 6 bases, with 10 bases of the junction left unmatched. The CDR3 runs 16 residues. Germline assignment: CDR1 MNHEY and CDR2 SMNVEV (reference sequence). CDR3 in amino acids: CASSLVGLVGGNEQFF. The DNA for the CDR3 is TGTGCCAGCAGTTTAGTCGGACTAGTGGGAGGCAATGAGCAGTTCTTC.

The chain is built from TRBV19 and TRBJ2-3; 9 positions match TRBD1. The CDR3 length is 16 residues. CDR1 LNHDA and CDR2 SQIVND come from the germline V gene (reference sequence). The J segment lost 3 bases and the V segment lost 6 bases, leaving 10 bases of the junction unmatched. The CDR3, as DNA: TGTGCCAGTAGCATCCGCACAGGGGGCAGTACAGATACGCAGTATTTT. This gives the protein CASSIRTGGSTDTQYF.

The sample holds many counts of this clonotype. The genes are TRBV20-1 and TRBJ2-7, with 7 bases aligning to TRBD1. This CDR3 is built from 12 residues. V lost 4 bases, J lost 2 bases, and 2 bases stayed unmatched. Germline CDR1 and CDR2: DFQATT and SNEGSKA (reference sequence). The CDR3 DNA reads as TGCAGTGCTAACAGGGGCCCCTACGAGCAGTACTTC. Its protein product is CSANRGPYEQYF.

This clonotype was counted many times. This chain uses TRBV20-1 with TRBJ1-5; D is unresolved. Trimming removed 3 bases at V and 0 bases at J, with 9 bases between. The CDR3 extends over 14 amino acids. Germline CDR1 DFQATT, CDR2 SNEGSKA (reference sequence). The CDR3 DNA is TGCAGTGCTAGGCCACATTATAGCAATCAGCCCCAGCATTTT. Its protein product is CSARPHYSNQPQHF.

This clonotype occurred many times. The chain couples TRBV11-2 to TRBJ1-2; 10 nucleotides agree with TRBD1. The CDR3 runs to 16 residues. Germline assignment: CDR1 SGHAT and CDR2 FQNNGV. V gave up 3 bases and J gave up 4 bases; unmatched junction bases: 8. CDR3 region: CASSFSKGQGSYGYTF. The DNA of the CDR3 is TGTGCCAGCAGCTTCAGTAAGGGACAGGGGAGCTATGGCTACACCTTC.

This clonotype showed up many times. The chain couples TRBV21-1 to TRBJ2-3. TRBV21-1 is classified as a pseudogene. This CDR3 region has 11 residues. This chain's CDR3 is CASSRADTQYF. In nucleotides, the CDR3 is TGTGCCAGCAGCAGAGCAGATACGCAGTATTTT.

This clonotype was counted many times. V gene TRBV7-8 combines with J gene TRBJ2-7; tentative D call: TRBD2 (7 bases). V was pared by 5 bases and J by 7 bases, with 12 bases between. Per germline, CDR1 SGHVS and CDR2 FQNEAQ. This CDR3 comprises 12 residues. CDR3 sequence (DNA): TGTGCCAGCAGCAAACAGGGAGGGGAGCAGTACTTC. Its protein is CASSKQGGEQYF.

This clonotype was counted at least ten times. This chain links TRBV27 with TRBJ1-5, with D uncertain. V was cut by 3 bases and J by 0 bases, with 15 bases left in between. The CDR3 has 17 residues. Germline lookup yields CDR1 MNHEY and CDR2 SMNVEV (reference sequence). This CDR3 reads CASSFSRAMGSNQPQHF. In nucleotides, the CDR3 is TGTGCCAGCAGTTTCTCGCGCGCGATGGGTAGCAATCAGCCCCAGCATTTT.

This clonotype was observed many times. The genes are TRBV10-3 and TRBJ2-1; D is perhaps TRBD1 or TRBD2 (5 bases each). The CDR3 consists of 13 residues. V lost 10 bases, J lost 5 bases, and 15 bases lay in between. Germline V gives CDR1 ENHRY, CDR2 SYGVKD. The CDR3 reads CATFSGRNNEQFF. The CDR3 nucleotides are TGTGCCACGTTTTCGGGGCGGAACAATGAGCAGTTCTTC.

This clonotype has a handful of counts. A read error may be the cause here, since a much bigger clone is one base away. J is TRBJ2-3 and V is TRBV20-1; D may be TRBD1 or TRBD2 (5 bases each). Trimming removed 3 bases from V and 2 bases from J, with 9 bases in between. The CDR3 is 13 residues long. Germline V gives CDR1 DFQATT, CDR2 SNEGSKA (reference sequence). The CDR3 bases are TGCAGTGCTAGGGGACCTACCACAGATACGCAGTATTTT. It yields the protein CSARGPTTDTQYF.

This clonotype was counted at least ten times. The CDR3 DNA reads as TGTGCCACCAGCACCTCACTCCAGAGCTCCTACAATGAGCAGTTCTTC. Translation: CATSTSLQSSYNEQFF. This chain uses TRBV15 with TRBJ2-1; D unresolved. The CDR3 covers 16 residues. Deletions cut 4 bases from V and 0 bases from J, with 13 bases between. The V gene's germline CDR1 is LNHNV and CDR2 YYDKDF (reference sequence).

This clonotype occurred many times. CDR3 sequence reads: CAISGGGQGNTQYF. CDR3 coding DNA: TGTGCCATCAGTGGGGGGGGACAGGGAAATACGCAGTATTTT. The rearrangement joins TRBV10-3 to TRBJ2-3, with 9 bases matching TRBD1. V lost 4 bases, J lost 7 bases, and 6 bases stayed unmatched. CDR3 length: 14 residues. The germline V gene has CDR1 ENHRY and CDR2 SYGVKD.

This clonotype was counted at least ten times. This rearrangement joins TRBV12-3 or TRBV12-4 to TRBJ2-7; D remains ambiguous. Trimming removed 1 base at V and 6 bases at J, with 10 bases between. The CDR3 contains 13 residues. CDR3 in amino acids: CASSLGPPGEQYF. DNA of the CDR3: TGTGCCAGCAGTTTAGGGCCCCCAGGCGAGCAGTACTTC.

This clonotype was seen only a few times. The chain has TRBV5-1 and TRBJ2-7, with 11 bases that match TRBD1. The CDR3 is made up of 14 amino acids. Germline assignment: CDR1 SGHRS and CDR2 YFSETQ. V lost 4 bases, J lost 6 bases, and 6 bases stayed unmatched. This CDR3 is CASSGTGQGGEQYF. The CDR3 coding sequence is TGCGCCAGCAGCGGCACGGGACAGGGGGGCGAGCAGTACTTC.

This clonotype has ten or more counts. This chain uses TRBV29-1 with TRBJ1-5; the match to TRBD1 covers 9 bases. Germline V CDR1 and CDR2: SQVTM, ANQGSEA. J lost 6 bases, V lost 5 bases, and 8 bases had no gene match. The length of the CDR3 is 14 residues. CDR3 DNA sequence: TGCAGCGTTTCCGGGACAGGGTGGCTTCAGCCCCAGCATTTT. Translating gives CSVSGTGWLQPQHF.

This clonotype was picked up a small number of times. V gene TRBV23-1 combines with J gene TRBJ2-4, with D maybe TRBD1 (5 bases). TRBV23-1 is identified as an open reading frame with a role that is uncertain. The CDR3 is 18 amino acids. Trimming took 0 bases from V and 0 from J, leaving 15 bases between them. The CDR3 here is CASSQSGPDSLAKNIQYF. CDR3 DNA sequence: TGCGCCAGCAGTCAATCGGGTCCCGACAGTCTAGCCAAAAACATTCAGTACTTC.

There are many counts of this clonotype. The rearrangement uses TRBV29-1 and TRBJ1-4; D not certain. Trimming took 4 bases from V and 4 from J, leaving 10 bases between them. This CDR3 region has 13 residues. Germline V gene sequence: CDR1 SQVTM, CDR2 ANQGSEA. The CDR3 is CSVGWRNNEKLFF. Written as DNA, the CDR3 is TGCAGCGTTGGGTGGCGGAATAATGAAAAACTGTTTTTT.

This clonotype was detected ten times or more. This chain links TRBV3-1 with TRBJ2-2; 10 nucleotides align to TRBD2. Per germline, CDR1 LGHDT and CDR2 YNNKEL (reference sequence). V shed 0 bases, J shed 0 bases, and the junction held 7 bases outside the gene matches. This CDR3 contains 19 residues. The CDR3 loop is CASSQDGLAGAPNTGELFF. The CDR3 nucleotides read TGTGCCAGCAGCCAAGACGGGCTAGCGGGAGCTCCGAACACCGGGGAGCTGTTTTTT. Variable domain in full (rest from reference TRBV3-1 and TRBJ2-2): DTAVSQTPKYLVTQMGNDKSIKCEQNLGHDTMYWYKQDSKKFLKIMFSYNNKELIINETVPNRFSPKSPDKAHLNLHINSLELGDSAVYFCASSQDGLAGAPNTGELFFGEGSRLTVL.